This T cell receptor beta chain was profiled in a study of breast tumors, draining lymph nodes, adjacent tissues. Study-level points and caveats: That most tumor T cells come from lymph nodes remained unproven. Tumors had less TCR diversity than lymph nodes, more than nontumor tissue. Most tumor T cells seemingly derive from lymph node, then expand in tumor. Compared with basal-like, luminal-like tumors shared significantly more repertoire with nontumor tissue.

TCRdb re-called the multiplex PCR reads with MiXCR, one entry per CDR3 protein. The sample lists tens of thousands of distinct CDR3 sequences; 35% to 40% were seen once. The sample holds a few counts of this clonotype. Its antigen is unknown. CDR3 length equals 13 residues. V was clipped by 6 bases and J by 5 bases; unmatched bases: 4. CDR1 and CDR2 (germline): MDHEN, SYDVKM. The specimen sequenced was breast tumor tissue. The TCR originated in a female donor with breast cancer. Some clones in this sample may be carry-over from other donors' samples. The chain couples TRBV28 to TRBJ2-7; 10 nucleotides agree with TRBD1. The CDR3 sequence: CASRSGQGNEQYF. CDR3 coding DNA: TGTGCCAGCAGATCGGGACAGGGGAACGAGCAGTACTTC.